A single sample gave rise to the 24 T cell receptor beta chains below, sequenced in a study of blood T cells in healthy people across ages. A J-beta primer mix and a sample-barcoded 5' primer were used in a second PCR of about 7 to 12 cycles. TCRdb used MiXCR to reprocess the 5' RACE reads, holding one entry per CDR3 protein. The sample shows 1,100,000 or so distinct CDR3 sequences, 35% to 55% of them seen only once. What was sequenced was blood. The receptors shown here come from a woman in her fifties or sixties in good health.

This clonotype turned up a few times. V is TRBV4-1 and J is TRBJ2-7; D is uncertain. The germline gives CDR1 MGHRA, CDR2 YSYEKL. The CDR3 is made up of 13 amino acids. Trimming stripped 1 base from V and 4 bases from J, with 8 bases between. The CDR3 sequence: CASSQASVYEQYF. Here the CDR3 DNA reads TGCGCCAGCAGCCAAGCGTCGGTTTACGAGCAGTACTTC.

This clonotype was seen only a few times. V is TRBV10-3 and J is TRBJ2-4; 8 bases fit TRBD1. This CDR3 comprises 15 residues. Unmatched junction bases numbered 16, after V lost 8 bases and J lost 10 bases. Germline loops: CDR1 ENHRY, CDR2 SYGVKD. CDR3 loop: CAISPRTGSSWIQYF. The CDR3 nucleotides read TGTGCCATCTCTCCACGGACAGGGAGTAGTTGGATTCAGTACTTC.

This chain uses TRBV3-1 with TRBJ1-3; D gene unclear. Trimming pared 1 base from V and 5 bases from J, leaving 0 bases between. Germline assignment: CDR1 LGHDT and CDR2 YNNKEL (reference sequence). This CDR3 contains 11 residues. The CDR3 spells CASSQGNTIYF. CDR3 nucleotides: TGTGCCAGCAGCCAAGGAAACACCATATATTTT.

J is TRBJ1-1 and V is TRBV21-1. TRBV21-1 is labeled a pseudogene. The CDR3 sequence is 16 residues long. The CDR3, as DNA: TGTGCCAGCAGCAAAAACCTGGGACCTCCGAACACTGAAGCTTTCTTT. Amino acid sequence: CASSKNLGPPNTEAFF.

The V call is TRBV12-3 or TRBV12-4, the J call TRBJ2-1; 7 bases are a match to TRBD2. After removal of 2 bases from V and 0 bases from J, the junction contained 13 bases not matched to a gene. The CDR3 covers 19 residues. The CDR3 DNA follows: TGTGCCAGCAGTTTACTCCTAGCGGTTGGGGGAAGCTCCTACAATGAGCAGTTCTTC. Amino acids: CASSLLLAVGGSSYNEQFF.

This clonotype came up a few times. This chain joins TRBV11-2 and TRBJ2-1; TRBD2 matches at 7 bases. The J call is doubtful: the DNA matches TRBJ2-7 better. Germline values: CDR1 SGHAT, CDR2 FQNNGV. CDR3 size: 18 residues. As DNA, the CDR3 is TGTGCCAGCAGCTCGTTAGCGGGCCCTCGAAGCTCCTACAATGAGCAGTACTTC. It specifies CASSSLAGPRSSYNEQYF.

The chain recombines TRBV3-1 with TRBJ2-1, with TRBD2 identical over 7 bases. Germline loops: CDR1 LGHDT, CDR2 YNNKEL (reference sequence). The V gene end was trimmed by 1 base and the J gene end by 7 bases; junction bases not matched to a gene: 10. The CDR3 runs 16 residues. CDR3 sequence: CASSQGWGGSRNEQFF. The CDR3 nucleotides read TGTGCCAGCAGCCAAGGCTGGGGCGGGAGTCGTAATGAGCAGTTCTTC.

The CDR3 nucleotides are TGTGCCAGCAGCTTAGCTGGTCAGGGTATGATCGAGACCCAGTACTTC. Protein: CASSLAGQGMIETQYF. The rearrangement uses TRBV7-2 and TRBJ2-5; TRBD1 might be the D (5 bases). Germline V CDR1 and CDR2: SGHTA, FQGNSA. Trimming shortened V by 0 bases and J by 5 bases, and 16 bases separated the two germline ends. The CDR3 has 16 amino acids.

The J gene is TRBJ1-5, the V gene TRBV6-5; 7 positions agree with TRBD1. From germline, CDR1 is MNHEY and CDR2 SVGAGI. The V segment lost 6 bases and the J segment 9 bases; nucleotides outside the gene matches: 11. This CDR3 has 14 amino acids. This CDR3 is CASRRTGDARPQHF. CDR3 DNA sequence: TGTGCCAGCAGGCGAACAGGGGACGCGCGGCCCCAGCATTTT.

This clonotype was counted between two and nine times. The V call is TRBV20-1, the J call TRBJ2-5; D remains unclear. V was pared by 3 bases and J by 3 bases, with 11 bases between. This CDR3 comprises 13 residues. Germline assignment: CDR1 DFQATT and CDR2 SNEGSKA (reference sequence). In nucleotides, the CDR3 is TGCAGTGCTAGGGACCTTAATAAAGAGACCCAGTACTTC. Amino acid sequence: CSARDLNKETQYF.

This clonotype was seen only a few times. This chain links TRBV6-6 with TRBJ1-1, with D hard to call. Trimming removed 2 bases at V and 4 bases at J, with 17 bases between. The CDR3 covers 16 residues. Germline V gene data show CDR1 as MNHNY and CDR2 as SVGAGI (reference sequence). CDR3 protein: CASSYPQSLVSTEAFF. The CDR3, as DNA: TGTGCCAGCAGTTACCCCCAGAGTCTTGTGAGCACTGAAGCTTTCTTT.

The chain recombines TRBV3-1 with TRBJ2-3; 12 nucleotides agree with TRBD1. Germline CDR1 reads LGHDT; CDR2 reads YNNKEL (reference sequence). V shed 2 bases and J 11 bases; nucleotides not matched to a gene: 11. This CDR3 is built from 16 residues. For the CDR3, the DNA is TGTGCCAGCAGCCAAAAAGGGCCCGGGACAGGGGGCCGGCAGTATTTT. Protein sequence: CASSQKGPGTGGRQYF.

This chain links TRBV5-1 with TRBJ2-3; D possibly matches TRBD1 or TRBD2 (6 bases each). Trimming removed 4 bases at V and 5 bases at J, with 17 bases between. This CDR3 is built from 15 residues. Germline loops: CDR1 SGHRS, CDR2 YFSETQ. The CDR3 here is CASSQGGQKGDTQYF. CDR3 DNA sequence: TGCGCCAGCAGCCAAGGGGGGCAGAAAGGAGATACGCAGTATTTT.

The chain is built from TRBV5-1 and TRBJ1-1; TRBD1 matches at 7 bases. The CDR3 totals 16 residues. Germline lookup yields CDR1 SGHRS and CDR2 YFSETQ. V was clipped by 0 bases and J by 4 bases; unmatched bases: 9. The CDR3 here is CASSLDQGVLGTEAFF. CDR3 bases: TGCGCCAGCAGCTTGGACCAGGGGGTACTTGGCACTGAAGCTTTCTTT.

The chain recombines TRBV2 with TRBJ2-4, with 13 bases identical to TRBD2. The J call may be mistaken, given a closer DNA end match to TRBJ2-7. The CDR3 runs 14 residues. Germline-derived CDR1 and CDR2 are SNHLY and FYNNEI. CDR3 loop: CASWTSGSRYEQYF. The DNA of the CDR3 is TGTGCCAGCTGGACTAGCGGGAGTCGGTACGAGCAGTACTTC.

This rearrangement joins TRBV7-3 to TRBJ2-3; D perhaps matches TRBD1 (5 bases). Trimming removed 2 bases at V and 3 bases at J, with 12 bases between. Germline CDR1 reads SGHTA; CDR2 reads FQGTGA. The CDR3 runs to 15 residues. The CDR3 bases are TGTGCCAGCAGCTTACAGCCATCAGGGACAGATACGCAGTATTTT. It yields the protein CASSLQPSGTDTQYF.

This clonotype was counted once. V gene TRBV5-1 combines with J gene TRBJ2-7; the D call may be TRBD1 or TRBD2 (5 bases each). V was clipped by 0 bases and J by 2 bases, with 9 bases between them. Germline loops: CDR1 SGHRS, CDR2 YFSETQ. This CDR3 comprises 14 residues. The CDR3 coding sequence is TGCGCCAGCAGCTTGGGAGAGGGGACCTACGAGCAGTACTTC. Its protein is CASSLGEGTYEQYF.

This clonotype was recorded a few times. This chain links TRBV9 with TRBJ1-2; 7 bases agree with TRBD1. The junction had 23 bases not matched to a gene; V was cut back by 4 bases and J by 8 bases. Germline lookup yields CDR1 SGDLS and CDR2 YYNGEE. The CDR3 has 18 residues. CDR3 nucleotides: TGTGCCAGCAGCAACCCGGTGACCGGACAGGAAGGTATAGAGGGCTACACCTTC. It yields the protein CASSNPVTGQEGIEGYTF.

The sample holds a few counts of this clonotype. The chain combines TRBV5-1 with TRBJ2-1, with D perhaps TRBD2 (6 bases). This CDR3 is 16 amino acids long. Germline values: CDR1 SGHRS, CDR2 YFSETQ. The V end lost 4 bases, the J end lost 5 bases, and 19 bases lay between the germline ends. The CDR3 nucleotides read TGCGCCAGCAGCCCCCGTCTCAGGACTAAGGACAATGAGCAGTTCTTC. Protein product: CASSPRLRTKDNEQFF. Complete variable domain (other parts from reference TRBV5-1 and TRBJ2-1): KAGVTQTPRYLIKTRGQQVTLSCSPISGHRSVSWYQQTPGQGLQFLFEYFSETQRNKGNFPGRFSGRQFSNSRSEMNVSTLELGDSALYLCASSPRLRTKDNEQFFGPGTRLTVL.

The chain links TRBV6-1 to TRBJ2-7; 13 bases match TRBD2. The V segment lost 7 bases and the J segment 3 bases; nucleotides outside the gene matches: 18. The CDR3 is 19 residues long. Germline-derived CDR1 and CDR2 are MNHNS and SASEGT. For the CDR3, the DNA is TGTGCCAGCATCGACTTACGGGGGACTAGCGGGAATTCCTACTACGAGCAGTACTTC. As protein: CASIDLRGTSGNSYYEQYF.

This chain uses TRBV29-1 with TRBJ1-5; the D gene is possibly TRBD1 (5 bases). V lost 7 bases and J lost 5, with 18 bases in between. The CDR3 loop spans 14 amino acids. CDR1 and CDR2 (germline): SQVTM, ANQGSEA. The CDR3 DNA follows: TGCAGCGCCGCTGAGAGGGGCGGGTATCAGCCCCAGCATTTT. Amino acid sequence: CSAAERGGYQPQHF. Filled out from reference TRBV29-1 and TRBJ1-5, the complete variable domain reads SAVISQKPSRDICQRGTSLTIQCQVDSQVTMMFWYRQQPGQSLTLIATANQGSEATYESGFVIDKFPISRPNLTFSTLTVSNMSPEDSSIYLCSAAERGGYQPQHFGDGTRLSIL.

The chain uses TRBV5-1 and TRBJ1-2; 8 positions match TRBD1. The CDR3 has 12 amino acids. V shed 7 bases and J 8 bases; nucleotides not matched to a gene: 7. Germline V CDR1 and CDR2: SGHRS, YFSETQ. CDR3 coding DNA: TGCGCCAGCTCCCCGGGACAGGCGGGCTACACCTTC. It specifies CASSPGQAGYTF.

This clonotype was counted only a few times. The chain combines TRBV13 with TRBJ2-5, with D perhaps matching TRBD1 or TRBD2 (5 bases each). V was pared by 2 bases and J by 11 bases, with 18 bases between. Germline V lookup: CDR1 PRHDT, CDR2 FYEKMQ (reference sequence). CDR3 length: 14 amino acids. The chain's CDR3 is CASSLIGRAGEQYF. CDR3 coding DNA: TGTGCCAGCAGCTTAATTGGCAGGGCTGGGGAGCAGTACTTC. Full variable domain (rest looked up from reference TRBV13 and TRBJ2-5): AAGVIQSPRHLIKEKRETATLKCYPIPRHDTVYWYQQGPGQDPQFLISFYEKMQSDKGSIPDRFSAQQFSDYHSELNMSSLELGDSALYFCASSLIGRAGEQYFGPGTRLLVL.

The chain uses TRBV6-1 and TRBJ1-1; 9 nucleotides align to TRBD1. Germline V CDR1 and CDR2: MNHNS, SASEGT. The ends lost 5 bases at V and 0 bases at J; junction bases unmatched: 7. The CDR3 runs to 16 residues. The CDR3 sequence: CASSLQGARVNTEAFF. The CDR3 DNA is TGTGCCAGCAGTCTACAGGGGGCGCGGGTGAACACTGAAGCTTTCTTT.